What follows are 28 T cell receptor beta chains derived from one specimen sequenced in a study of control samples from healthy donors and cancer patients. Libraries were prepared by immunoSEQ multiplex PCR; TCRdb keeps only in-frame clonotypes and omits some of them. The sample has about 50,000 clones, almost 90% seen once; the top ten hold approximately 40%. Input material: PBMCs. Source of these receptors: a man over 45 with head and neck cancer.

This clone was recorded once. This chain joins TRBV6-6 and TRBJ1-5, with D possibly TRBD1 on 6 matching bases. CDR1 and CDR2 from the germline V gene are MNHNY and SVGAGI (reference sequence). Trimming took off 6 bases at V and 1 base at J, with 13 bases between the two ends. This CDR3 has 15 residues. In DNA form, the CDR3 reads TGTGCCAGCAGCCCACAGGGTTTAAGCAATCAGCCCCAGCATTTT. Translating gives CASSPQGLSNQPQHF.

The chain recombines TRBV30 with TRBJ1-1; D remains unclear. From germline, CDR1 is GTSNPN and CDR2 SVGIG (reference sequence). The CDR3 is 13 residues long. The ends were cut back, 7 bases at V and 0 bases at J, with 12 bases in the middle. CDR3 DNA sequence: TGTGCCTTCCTAGAGGCAGTGAACACTGAAGCTTTCTTT. It specifies CAFLEAVNTEAFF.

This chain connects TRBV12-5 to TRBJ1-4; no definite D call. The CDR3 contains 14 residues. CDR1 and CDR2 (germline): LGHNT, FRNRAP. Trimming took 5 bases from V and 5 from J, leaving 12 bases between them. CDR3 region: CASGLVGVNEKLFF. The CDR3 DNA reads as TGTGCTAGTGGTCTCGTCGGAGTAAATGAAAAACTGTTTTTT.

CDR3 loop: CASSQMGQGSYEQYF. The CDR3 DNA reads TGTGCCAGCAGCCAAATGGGACAGGGCTCCTACGAGCAGTACTTC. V is TRBV4-2 and J is TRBJ2-7; TRBD1 matches 9 bases. J was trimmed by 0 bases and V by 2 bases; bases with no gene match: 2. Germline-derived CDR1 and CDR2 are LGHNA and YNFKEQ. This CDR3 region has 15 residues.

The chain has TRBV5-4 and TRBJ2-1, with 10 bases identical to TRBD1. V was pared by 3 bases and J by 3 bases, with 6 bases of the junction left unmatched. Germline loops: CDR1 SGHNT, CDR2 YYREEE (reference sequence). CDR3 length equals 16 residues. CDR3 loop: CASSSAGTGVYNEQFF. The CDR3 DNA reads as TGTGCCAGCAGCTCGGCCGGGACAGGGGTCTACAATGAGCAGTTCTTC.

This clone has only one observation. The V gene is TRBV4-1, the J gene TRBJ2-1, with D maybe TRBD1 (5 bases). Deletions cut 0 bases from V and 13 bases from J, with 13 bases between. The CDR3 consists of 13 residues. The V gene's germline CDR1 is MGHRA and CDR2 YSYEKL. The CDR3 region has the DNA TGCGCCAGCAGCCAAGATACGCGGACACAACAGTTCTTC. Translated, it gives CASSQDTRTQQFF.

This rearrangement joins TRBV15 to TRBJ2-3; D possibly corresponds to TRBD1 (7 bases). The V and J ends lost 1 base and 2 bases respectively, with 34 bases between them. The CDR3 sequence is 23 residues long. Per germline, CDR1 LNHNV and CDR2 YYDKDF (reference sequence). As DNA, the CDR3 is TGTGCCACCAGCAGAGCGCATTTTCTTAGGCAGGGGGGCTCCTTACCCTACACAGATACGCAGTATTTT. Translated: CATSRAHFLRQGGSLPYTDTQYF.

This clone was recorded a few times. The chain couples TRBV7-8 to TRBJ1-1; D possibly corresponds to TRBD1 (6 bases). Germline CDR1 and CDR2: SGHVS and FQNEAQ. Trimming cost V 6 bases and J 2 bases, with 13 bases left between them. The CDR3 covers 14 residues. CDR3 DNA sequence: TGTGCCAGCAGAACGGGCAGGGGAAACACTGAAGCTTTCTTT. Translated: CASRTGRGNTEAFF.

This clone was observed a few times. V usage is TRBV19 and J usage is TRBJ2-2; possibly TRBD2 for D (7 bases). This CDR3 contains 14 residues. The V gene's germline CDR1 is LNHDA and CDR2 SQIVND (reference sequence). The DNA of the CDR3 is TGTGCTTCGGGGGGACAAGCGAACACCGGGGAGCTGTTTTTT. Protein sequence: CASGGQANTGELFF.

The chain uses TRBV7-2 and TRBJ2-5, with TRBD2 as a possible D gene (6 bases). The CDR3 length is 17 residues. Germline loops: CDR1 SGHTA, CDR2 FQGNSA. Deletions cut 5 bases from V and 9 bases from J, with 28 bases between. The CDR3: CASSPNQARDRGRSQYF. The CDR3 DNA reads TGTGCCAGCAGCCCAAACCAAGCTAGGGATCGGGGGAGATCCCAGTACTTC.

The rearrangement joins TRBV16 to TRBJ1-2; D remains ambiguous. V lost 0 bases, J lost 3 bases, and 14 bases lay in between. The CDR3 is made up of 16 amino acids. Looked up from germline, CDR1 is KGHSY and CDR2 is FQNENV. The CDR3 DNA follows: TGTGCCAGCAGCCAATCGTTGCAGATAGGACACTATGGCTACACCTTC. Protein sequence: CASSQSLQIGHYGYTF.

This clone was counted only a few times. The chain has TRBV7-9 and TRBJ2-5; the match to TRBD1 covers 9 bases. CDR1 SEHNR and CDR2 FQNEAQ come from the germline V gene (reference sequence). This CDR3 has 14 residues. The J segment lost 5 bases and the V segment lost 4 bases, leaving 5 bases of the junction unmatched. The CDR3 spells CASSSGQGRETQYF. CDR3 coding DNA: TGTGCCAGCAGCTCCGGACAGGGGAGGGAGACCCAGTACTTC.

CDR3 DNA: TGTGCCAGCAGCTTAACAGGGGACCAAGAGACCCAGTACTTC. The encoded protein is CASSLTGDQETQYF. The gene calls are TRBV27 and TRBJ2-5; 7 bases map to TRBD1. The CDR3 covers 14 residues. V dropped 6 bases and J dropped 0; count of bases not matched to a gene: 4. The V gene's germline CDR1 is MNHEY and CDR2 SMNVEV (reference sequence).

The sample holds a few counts of this clone. V gene TRBV5-1 combines with J gene TRBJ2-7; the match to TRBD1 covers 9 bases. V trimming: 0 bases; J trimming: 1 base; junction bases outside the gene matches: 5. This CDR3 spans 16 amino acids. The germline gives CDR1 SGHRS, CDR2 YFSETQ. This CDR3 reads CASSLAGTGPSYEQYF. CDR3 sequence (DNA): TGCGCCAGCAGCTTGGCCGGGACAGGGCCATCCTACGAGCAGTACTTC.

The chain employs TRBV28 and TRBJ1-2, with TRBD1 matching 9 bases. V gave up 5 bases and J gave up 4 bases; unmatched junction bases: 5. The CDR3 is 14 amino acids. Germline-derived CDR1 and CDR2 are MDHEN and SYDVKM. In nucleotides, the CDR3 is TGTGCCAGCAGTCCTTACAGGGGGCTCTATGGCTACACCTTC. Its protein is CASSPYRGLYGYTF.

This clone was seen once. This rearrangement joins TRBV28 to TRBJ2-7; a possible D gene is TRBD2 (5 bases). The CDR3 totals 19 residues. In germline, CDR1 is MDHEN, CDR2 SYDVKM. V was clipped by 1 base and J by 2 bases, with 24 bases between them. The CDR3 here is CASSLSFEGGGKWTYEQYF. In DNA, the CDR3 is TGTGCCAGCAGTTTATCATTTGAGGGCGGTGGTAAATGGACCTACGAGCAGTACTTC.

CDR3 coding DNA: TGTGCTAGTGGAGCTGGAGGGGGAGTCTACGAGCAGTACTTC. Amino acids: CASGAGGGVYEQYF. The chain carries TRBV12-5 and TRBJ2-7; possibly TRBD1 or TRBD2 for D (6 bases each). The CDR3 length is 14 residues. Germline assignment: CDR1 LGHNT and CDR2 FRNRAP. The germline V and J ends were trimmed by 6 bases and 3 bases, with 15 bases remaining between them.

Remarks on this clone: Germline is not matched at one junction end, which may reflect a read error. V gene TRBV2 combines with J gene TRBJ2-1; TRBD2 agrees at 12 bases. Looked up from germline, CDR1 is SNHLY and CDR2 is FYNNEI. The CDR3 totals 15 residues. The CDR3 DNA follows: TGTGCCAGCAGAATTGGACTAGCGGGAAAGAATGGGCAGTTCTTC. Translating gives CASRIGLAGKNGQFF.

This chain links TRBV9 with TRBJ2-1, with 7 bases lining up with TRBD2. In germline, CDR1 is SGDLS, CDR2 YYNGEE. The CDR3 totals 15 residues. Trimming removed 0 bases from V and 6 bases from J; junction bases left unmatched: 6. The CDR3 reads CASSVVGGNLNEQFF. In nucleotides, the CDR3 is TGTGCCAGCAGCGTAGTGGGGGGGAATCTCAATGAGCAGTTCTTC.

The chain has TRBV4-3 and TRBJ1-4, with TRBD1 as a possible D gene (5 bases). The CDR3 has 15 residues. V dropped 0 bases and J dropped 8 bases, with 13 bases sitting between them. Germline values: CDR1 LGHNA, CDR2 YSLEER. The CDR3 nucleotides are TGCGCCAGCAGCCAAGATTCGGGGGAGGGGGAAAAACTGTTTTTT. It is translated as CASSQDSGEGEKLFF.

The chain uses TRBV14 and TRBJ2-1; D might be TRBD1 (6 bases). CDR3 size: 14 residues. The germline gives CDR1 SGHDN, CDR2 FVKESK. V was shortened by 4 bases and J by 6 bases, with 13 bases between the two germline ends. The CDR3 DNA follows: TGTGCCAGCAGCCCATACAGGGATGGCAATGAGCAGTTCTTC. Protein: CASSPYRDGNEQFF.

The chain joins TRBV24-1 to TRBJ2-7; no firm D call. The length of the CDR3 is 14 residues. V dropped 1 base and J dropped 3 bases, with 9 bases sitting between them. Germline loops: CDR1 KGHDR, CDR2 SFDVKD. CDR3 sequence: CATSDFPVYYEQYF. The CDR3 DNA follows: TGTGCCACCAGTGATTTTCCCGTATACTACGAGCAGTACTTC.

In this sample, this clone turned up once. The chain employs TRBV12-3 or TRBV12-4 and TRBJ1-1; D unresolved. CDR3 length: 13 residues. Trimming stripped 4 bases from V and 0 bases from J, with 6 bases between. CDR3 in amino acids: CASSYVLNTEAFF. For the CDR3, the DNA is TGTGCCAGCAGTTATGTCCTGAACACTGAAGCTTTCTTT.

J is TRBJ1-2 and V is TRBV5-1, with 10 bases that match TRBD1. CDR3 length equals 17 residues. V was clipped by 1 base and J by 4 bases; unmatched bases: 10. Looked up from germline, CDR1 is SGHRS and CDR2 is YFSETQ. The CDR3 loop reads CASSLTPRGQGSYGYTF. As DNA, the CDR3 is TGCGCCAGCAGCTTGACCCCTCGGGGACAGGGGAGCTATGGCTACACCTTC.

The rearrangement uses TRBV5-1 and TRBJ1-4; unclear D gene. The CDR3 has 15 amino acids. CDR1 is SGHRS and CDR2 is YFSETQ in the germline V gene. The V end was cut by 1 base, the J end by 4 bases, with 11 bases between. CDR3 sequence (DNA): TGCGCCAGCAGCTTGAATCCCCCCATTAATGAAAAACTGTTTTTT. This encodes CASSLNPPINEKLFF.

The rearrangement uses TRBV29-1 and TRBJ2-5, with TRBD1 matching 9 bases. The germline V gene has CDR1 SQVTM and CDR2 ANQGSEA. This CDR3 is 13 amino acids long. V was clipped by 7 bases and J by 5 bases; unmatched bases: 8. CDR3 loop: CSGRDRVTETQYF. The CDR3 coding sequence is TGCAGCGGGAGGGACAGGGTGACGGAGACCCAGTACTTC.

This sequence joins TRBV7-9 and TRBJ1-1, with D unclear. Between the trimmed V and J ends, which lost 5 bases and 1 base, there was a span of 11 bases. Per the germline V gene, CDR1 is SEHNR and CDR2 is FQNEAQ (reference sequence). This CDR3 contains 14 residues. CDR3 DNA: TGTGCCAGCAGCCATCGGGCCCCGAACACTGAAGCTTTCTTT. Translation gives CASSHRAPNTEAFF.

The chain couples TRBV27 to TRBJ2-3, with 12 bases fitting TRBD2. Germline CDR1 reads MNHEY; CDR2 reads SMNVEV (reference sequence). The V gene end was trimmed by 4 bases and the J gene end by 5 bases; junction bases not matched to a gene: 4. The CDR3 is 15 residues long. The CDR3 bases are TGTGCCAGCAGTTCTAGCGGGGGGGCGGGAGATACGCAGTATTTT. Encoded protein: CASSSSGGAGDTQYF.